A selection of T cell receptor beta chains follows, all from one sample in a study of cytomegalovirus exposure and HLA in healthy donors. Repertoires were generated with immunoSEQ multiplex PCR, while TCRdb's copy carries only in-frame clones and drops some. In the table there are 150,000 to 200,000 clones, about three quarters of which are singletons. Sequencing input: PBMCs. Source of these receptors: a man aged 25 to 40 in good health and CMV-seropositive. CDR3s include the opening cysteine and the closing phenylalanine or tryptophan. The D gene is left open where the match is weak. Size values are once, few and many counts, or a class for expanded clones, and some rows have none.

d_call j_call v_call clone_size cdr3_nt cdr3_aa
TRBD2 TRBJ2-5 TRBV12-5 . TGTGCTAGTGGTTTGGTACTAGCGGGAGTTTGGGAAGAGACCCAGTACTTC CASGLVLAGVWEETQYF
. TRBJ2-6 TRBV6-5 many TGTGCCAGCAGTTACTCGACAACTGGGGCCAACGTCCTGACTTTC CASSYSTTGANVLTF
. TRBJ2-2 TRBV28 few TGTGCCAGCGGTTCAGGGAATGAGGAGCTGTTTTTT CASGSGNEELFF
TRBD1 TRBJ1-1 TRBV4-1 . TGCGCCAGCAGCCGCGGGACAGGGGCGCCGAACACTGAAGCTTTCTTT CASSRGTGAPNTEAFF
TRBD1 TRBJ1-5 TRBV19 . TGTGCCAGTAGTATAGGAGGGGGCTGGGATCAGCCCCAGCATTTT CASSIGGGWDQPQHF
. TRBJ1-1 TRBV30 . TGTGCCTGGAGGTCCGGGAGGGGCTGGGCTGAAGCTTTCTTT CAWRSGRGWAEAFF
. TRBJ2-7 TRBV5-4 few TGTGCCAGCAGCCAAAGCACGGGAAGCGGGCAGTATTCCTACGAGCAGTACTTC CASSQSTGSGQYSYEQYF
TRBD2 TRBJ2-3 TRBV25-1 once TGTGCCAGCAGACCTAGCGGGAGGGCCTGGACAGATACGCAGTATTTT CASRPSGRAWTDTQYF
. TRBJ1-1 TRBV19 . TGTGCCAGTAGTATATGGGGGGTAGGTATTGACACTGAAGCTTTCTTT CASSIWGVGIDTEAFF
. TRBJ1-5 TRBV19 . TGTGCCAGTAGTAAAATCGGAGGGCGGGAGCCCCAGCATTTT CASSKIGGREPQHF
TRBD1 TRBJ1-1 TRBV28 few TGTGCCAGCAGTGGGGGACAGGGGGCTTTCACTGAAGCTTTCTTT CASSGGQGAFTEAFF
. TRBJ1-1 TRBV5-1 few TGCGCCAGCAACCCCACAGGGTCTATGAACACTGAAGCTTTCTTT CASNPTGSMNTEAFF
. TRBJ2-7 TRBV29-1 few TGCAGCGTTGTACAGGGCTACGAGCAGTACTTC CSVVQGYEQYF
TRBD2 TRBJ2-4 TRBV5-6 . TGTGCCAGCAGACCTCGACTAGCGGGATCGGAATTTCCCAAAAACATTCAGTACTTC CASRPRLAGSEFPKNIQYF
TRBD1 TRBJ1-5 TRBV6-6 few TGTGCCAGCAGTTACTCGACAGGGGGCCTCGCGCAGCCCCAGCATTTT CASSYSTGGLAQPQHF
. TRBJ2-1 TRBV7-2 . TGTGCCAGCAGCCGATACTCCTCGGGAATCCGGTCCTACAATGAGCAGTTCTTC CASSRYSSGIRSYNEQFF
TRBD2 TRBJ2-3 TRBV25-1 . TGTGCCAGCAGTGAGGGACTAGCGGGGGTGCTGGATACGCAGTATTTT CASSEGLAGVLDTQYF
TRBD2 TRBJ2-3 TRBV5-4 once TGTGCCAGCAGCTTGGGAAATAGCGGGACCACAGATACGCAGTATTTT CASSLGNSGTTDTQYF
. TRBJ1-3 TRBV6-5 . TGTGCCAGCAGCTACACGGTTAATGGAAACACCATATATTTT CASSYTVNGNTIYF
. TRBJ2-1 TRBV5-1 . TGCGCCAGCAGCTTGACAGAACACAATGAGCAGTTCTTC CASSLTEHNEQFF
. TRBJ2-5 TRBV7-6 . TGTGCCAGCAGCTTAGCTTGGACAGCGCAAGAGACCCAGTACTTC CASSLAWTAQETQYF
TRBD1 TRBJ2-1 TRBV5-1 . TGCGCCAGCAGCTTCTTAGCAGGGGGCAATGAGCAGTTCTTC CASSFLAGGNEQFF
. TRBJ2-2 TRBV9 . TGTGCCAGCAGAGCCGGGACACCGAACACCGGGGAGCTGTTTTTT CASRAGTPNTGELFF
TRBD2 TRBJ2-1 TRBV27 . TGTGCCAGCACCCCCCTGGCTAGCGGCTACAATGAGCAGTTCTTC CASTPLASGYNEQFF
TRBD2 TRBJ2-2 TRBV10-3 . TGTGCCATCAGAGCCGGACTAGCGGGAGTTTACACCGGGGAGCTGTTTTTT CAIRAGLAGVYTGELFF
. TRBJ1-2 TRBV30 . TGTGCCTGGAGTGTACTTACGAGGGATGGCTACACCTTC CAWSVLTRDGYTF